These T cell receptor beta chains were read from a single sample in a study of siplizumab effects on memory and regulatory T cells. Only in-frame clones appear in the TCRdb table, and some are missing; sequencing was by immunoSEQ multiplex PCR. The sample carries about 91,000 clones, roughly 97% recorded once. Sequenced material: naive CD4+ T cells sorted from blood. These receptors were taken from a human donor in good health. Both conserved end residues are part of each CDR3. The D gene is left open where the match is weak. Some rows have no size entry. The others give once, few or many, or a class for an expanded clone.

cdr3_nt | cdr3_aa | j_call | clone_size | d_call | v_call
TGTGCCAGCTCACTGGGACTACAACACACCGGGGAGCTGTTTTTT | CASSLGLQHTGELFF | TRBJ2-2 | NA | TRBD2 | TRBV18
TGTGCCAGCAGTGCCGGGACTCCAGGGATCTACGAGCAGTACTTC | CASSAGTPGIYEQYF | TRBJ2-7 | NA | NA | TRBV7-2
TGTGCCAGCAGCTCAAATCCCTGGGACAGACGGGACCAGCCCCAGCATTTT | CASSSNPWDRRDQPQHF | TRBJ1-5 | NA | TRBD1 | TRBV28
TGTGCCTGGAGTGGGAGTCAGCAGTTCTTC | CAWSGSQQFF | TRBJ2-1 | NA | NA | TRBV30
TGTGCCAGCAGGGGACAGGGGCTCGAGCAGTACTTC | CASRGQGLEQYF | TRBJ2-7 | NA | NA | TRBV21-1
TGTGCCAGCAGCCAGTTCTTAGCTACCGATACGCAGTATTTT | CASSQFLATDTQYF | TRBJ2-3 | NA | NA | TRBV7-2
TGTGCCAGCAGCGGACCCCCTTCCGGCTACAATGAGCAGTTCTTC | CASSGPPSGYNEQFF | TRBJ2-1 | once | NA | TRBV11-3
TGTGCCAGCAGATTAGGGGGAGGGGAGACCCAGTACTTC | CASRLGGGETQYF | TRBJ2-5 | NA | NA | TRBV6-5
TGTGCCACCAGCAGAGATAAAACGGGTAGTGAAAAACTGTTTTTT | CATSRDKTGSEKLFF | TRBJ1-4 | NA | NA | TRBV15
TGTGCCAGCAACTCGGGTTCCTATAATTCACCCCTCCACTTT | CASNSGSYNSPLHF | TRBJ1-6 | NA | NA | TRBV11-1
TGTGCCAGCAGTGCACTTTGGGACGCCCAGCATTTT | CASSALWDAQHF | TRBJ1-5 | NA | NA | TRBV6-1
TGTGCCTGGGATAGACTAGCGGGAGGAACAGATACGCAGTATTTT | CAWDRLAGGTDTQYF | TRBJ2-3 | NA | TRBD2 | TRBV30
TGTGCCAGCAGGTGGGGTTCTGAAGCTTTCTTT | CASRWGSEAFF | TRBJ1-1 | NA | NA | TRBV7-9
TGTGCCAGCCCCCCCTTCCCCCCCCGGGAGCGATTGTCGAACACTGAAGCTTTCTTT | CASPPFPPRERLSNTEAFF | TRBJ1-1 | NA | NA | TRBV28
TGTGCCAGCAGTTACAACAGGGTTCACCATGGCTACACCTTC | CASSYNRVHHGYTF | TRBJ1-2 | NA | NA | TRBV6-5
TGTGCCAGCAGTGAGGAGGGGAACACTGAAGCTTTCTTT | CASSEEGNTEAFF | TRBJ1-1 | NA | NA | TRBV2
TGTGCCACCAGCAGACAGTTAAGTGCGACTGAAGCTTTCTTT | CATSRQLSATEAFF | TRBJ1-1 | NA | NA | TRBV15
TGTGCCAGCAGACCGACTAGCGGGAACACCGGGGAGCTGTTTTTT | CASRPTSGNTGELFF | TRBJ2-2 | NA | TRBD2 | TRBV11-2
TGCGCCAGCAGCCCGGATTCAGCAGGGCGGTTCATTAACTATGGCTACACCTTC | CASSPDSAGRFINYGYTF | TRBJ1-2 | NA | NA | TRBV5-1
TGCAGCGTTGAACAAGGTGACTATGGCTACACCTTC | CSVEQGDYGYTF | TRBJ1-2 | NA | NA | TRBV29-1
TGCAGCGTTGAAGATCGAAACTATGGCTACACCTTC | CSVEDRNYGYTF | TRBJ1-2 | once | NA | TRBV29-1
TGTGCCATCAGTGGGGCCCAGGGATCATATGGCTACACCTTC | CAISGAQGSYGYTF | TRBJ1-2 | NA | NA | TRBV10-3
TGTGCCATCAGGAAGACAGATACGAACACTGAAGCTTTCTTT | CAIRKTDTNTEAFF | TRBJ1-1 | few | NA | TRBV10-3
TGCGCCAGCAGCTTGGAGGGCCAGCCCCAGCATTTT | CASSLEGQPQHF | TRBJ1-5 | NA | NA | TRBV5-1
TGTGCCAGTAGTATTCTGACAGGAGGAGGGACTCAGCCCCAGCATTTT | CASSILTGGGTQPQHF | TRBJ1-5 | NA | NA | TRBV19
TGCGCCAGCAGCTTGGCAGGGTTCGACGAGCAGTACTTC | CASSLAGFDEQYF | TRBJ2-7 | NA | NA | TRBV5-1
TGTGCCAGTAGTTCTCAAAGGAACACTGAAGCTTTCTTT | CASSSQRNTEAFF | TRBJ1-1 | NA | NA | TRBV19
TGTGCCAGTACCCTAGCGGGGGGGCTAAGGGGTAATGAGCAGTTCTTC | CASTLAGGLRGNEQFF | TRBJ2-1 | NA | TRBD2 | TRBV19
TGTGCCAGCAGTTTTCCGACCGGCCCCCAGCATTTT | CASSFPTGPQHF | TRBJ1-5 | NA | NA | TRBV6-5
TGTGCCAGCAGCGGGAGTATTGAGCAGTTCTTC | CASSGSIEQFF | TRBJ2-1 | once | NA | TRBV14
TGTGCCAGCAGCTTAGCAGGGGCGCAAGAGACCCAGTACTTC | CASSLAGAQETQYF | TRBJ2-5 | NA | NA | TRBV7-8
TGCGCCAGCAGCAAAACGACAGGGGCCTACGAGCAGTACTTC | CASSKTTGAYEQYF | TRBJ2-7 | NA | TRBD1 | TRBV5-1
TGCGCCAGCAGCTTGTCGTCAGGGATTATCCACGAGCAGTACTTC | CASSLSSGIIHEQYF | TRBJ2-7 | NA | NA | TRBV5-1
TGCGCCAGCAGCCAAGTACCTCTTGCAGGGGGTAGCTCTGGGGCCAACGTCCTGACTTTC | CASSQVPLAGGSSGANVLTF | TRBJ2-6 | NA | TRBD1 | TRBV4-1
TGCGCCAGCAGCTCGGGCCCGATTCCAACTAATGAAAAACTGTTTTTT | CASSSGPIPTNEKLFF | TRBJ1-4 | NA | NA | TRBV5-1
TGTGCCAGCCATATCGAGGGGGCGTCCTACAATGAGCAGTTCTTC | CASHIEGASYNEQFF | TRBJ2-1 | NA | TRBD1 | TRBV19
TGTGCCAGCAATTACAGGGGTGAGGGCTACACCTTC | CASNYRGEGYTF | TRBJ1-2 | NA | TRBD1 | TRBV13
TGTGCCAGCAGCGAAAAAGGGGACGGCACTGAAGCTTTCTTT | CASSEKGDGTEAFF | TRBJ1-1 | NA | NA | TRBV9
TGTGCCAGCAGCTATGCCGGGTCGATGATAGAGACCCAGTACTTC | CASSYAGSMIETQYF | TRBJ2-5 | NA | NA | TRBV5-4
TGTGCCAGTAGTATAGAAGGGGGTGAGGGGGCAAACATTCAGTACTTC | CASSIEGGEGANIQYF | TRBJ2-4 | NA | TRBD1 | TRBV19
TGTGCCTGGAGTGCAGACCTCAATCAGCCCCAGCATTTT | CAWSADLNQPQHF | TRBJ1-5 | NA | NA | TRBV30
TGTGCCAGTAGAGGGGGACCGGGATACGAGCAGTACTTC | CASRGGPGYEQYF | TRBJ2-7 | NA | NA | TRBV19
TGTGCCAGCAGCCCCGGGTGGGCCGCGGAGACCCAGTACTTC | CASSPGWAAETQYF | TRBJ2-5 | NA | NA | TRBV5-4
TGTGCCAGCAGCCATGGCGATGGGCGGCCACAAGAGACCCAGTACTTC | CASSHGDGRPQETQYF | TRBJ2-5 | NA | NA | TRBV4-2